Presented here are 22 T cell receptor beta chains from one specimen sequenced in a study of blood T cell repertoires in COVID-19. Libraries were prepared by immunoSEQ multiplex PCR; TCRdb keeps only in-frame clonotypes and omits some of them. The repertoire holds about 200,000 clones, about nine tenths seen once, with about 7% in the top ten. The sequencing input was peripheral blood. The receptors derive from a man in his forties or fifties with acute or convalescent COVID-19.

The chain carries TRBV30 and TRBJ2-5, with TRBD1 matching 8 bases. CDR1 and CDR2 (germline): GTSNPN, SVGIG (reference sequence). J lost 4 bases, V lost 2 bases, and 15 bases had no gene match. The CDR3 contains 17 residues. CDR3 protein: CAWSSPDRGVIGETQYF. The CDR3, as DNA: TGTGCCTGGAGTTCCCCCGACAGGGGAGTTATAGGAGAGACCCAGTACTTC.

V and J are TRBV11-2 and TRBJ2-7; TRBD2 matches at 7 bases. The germline CDR1 and CDR2 sequences are SGHAT and FQNNGV. CDR3 length: 14 amino acids. Trimming at V came to 5 bases and at J to 2 bases, leaving 6 bases not matched to a gene. DNA of the CDR3: TGTGCCAGCAGCACTAGTGCGGGGGCCTACGAGCAGTACTTC. Its protein is CASSTSAGAYEQYF. Looking up the rest from reference TRBV11-2 and TRBJ2-7 gives the full variable domain: EAGVAQSPRYKIIEKRQSVAFWCNPISGHATLYWYQQILGQGPKLLIQFQNNGVVDDSQLPKDRFSAERLKGVDSTLKIQPAKLEDSAVYLCASSTSAGAYEQYFGPGTRLTVT.

The chain couples TRBV6-5 to TRBJ2-3, with 11 nucleotides matching TRBD2. The CDR3 spans 15 residues. Per the germline V gene, CDR1 is MNHEY and CDR2 is SVGAGI. V lost 4 bases, J lost 3 bases, and 3 bases stayed unmatched. The CDR3 DNA sequence: TGTGCCAGCAGTTGGGTAGCGGGGGGGACAGATACGCAGTATTTT. It specifies CASSWVAGGTDTQYF.

V gene TRBV6-5 combines with J gene TRBJ1-2; D is undetermined. Germline CDR1 reads MNHEY; CDR2 reads SVGAGI. Trimming removed 8 bases from V and 4 bases from J, with 11 bases in between. The CDR3 totals 12 residues. Here the CDR3 DNA reads TGTGCCAGCCGAGGGCGAGGCTATGGCTACACCTTC. Protein sequence: CASRGRGYGYTF.

V gene TRBV24-1 combines with J gene TRBJ2-2, with 12 bases identical to TRBD2. The CDR3 is 20 amino acids. V was pared by 0 bases and J by 5 bases, with 12 bases of the junction left unmatched. Germline-derived CDR1 and CDR2 are KGHDR and SFDVKD. CDR3: CATSDLTPLAGGRITGELFF. For the CDR3, the DNA is TGTGCCACCAGTGATTTGACCCCTCTAGCGGGGGGGCGCATTACCGGGGAGCTGTTTTTT.

The chain uses TRBV4-1 and TRBJ2-2; 7 nucleotides align to TRBD1. CDR3 length: 15 residues. CDR1 MGHRA and CDR2 YSYEKL come from the germline V gene. The J segment lost 7 bases and the V segment lost 1 base, leaving 6 bases of the junction unmatched. The CDR3 sequence is CASSQVRGIGGELFF. Here the CDR3 DNA reads TGCGCCAGCAGCCAAGTCAGGGGGATAGGCGGGGAGCTGTTTTTT.

The chain recombines TRBV10-1 with TRBJ2-3; the D gene is possibly TRBD1 (6 bases). CDR1 and CDR2 (germline): WNHNN, SYGVQD (reference sequence). CDR3 length: 14 amino acids. Trimming cost V 5 bases and J 0 bases, with 9 bases left between them. The CDR3 DNA reads TGCGCCAGCAGTACGGGACATAGCACAGATACGCAGTATTTT. Translating it yields CASSTGHSTDTQYF.

The rearrangement uses TRBV19 and TRBJ1-2; perhaps TRBD1 as D (6 bases). V was cut by 7 bases and J by 7 bases, with 16 bases left in between. CDR1 and CDR2 (germline): LNHDA, SQIVND (reference sequence). The CDR3 runs 13 residues. CDR3: CASIDRNVGGYTF. The CDR3 coding sequence is TGTGCCAGTATCGACAGGAATGTCGGTGGCTACACCTTC.

This clone was seen just once. The gene calls are TRBV18 and TRBJ2-7; D is unclear. V was pared by 3 bases and J by 2 bases, with 14 bases between. This CDR3 comprises 15 residues. Looked up from germline, CDR1 is KGHSH and CDR2 is LQKENI. The CDR3 region is CASSPLPGNPYEQYF. CDR3 sequence (DNA): TGTGCCAGCTCACCGTTACCGGGTAACCCCTACGAGCAGTACTTC.

The chain uses TRBV4-2 and TRBJ2-2; 7 nucleotides line up with TRBD1. This CDR3 has 16 amino acids. Trimming cost V 5 bases and J 4 bases; bases outside gene matches: 10. CDR1 and CDR2 from the germline V gene are LGHNA and YNFKEQ. Here the CDR3 reads CASSKLGQAITGELFF. DNA for the CDR3: TGTGCCAGCAGCAAACTAGGACAGGCGATCACCGGGGAGCTGTTTTTT.

This chain links TRBV4-3 with TRBJ2-7; D might be TRBD1 (5 bases). Germline assignment: CDR1 LGHNA and CDR2 YSLEER. Trimming left V 0 bases short and J 2 bases short, with 8 bases between. The CDR3 has 14 amino acids. CDR3: CASSQDSGPYEQYF. The CDR3 DNA reads as TGCGCCAGCAGCCAAGATTCAGGGCCCTACGAGCAGTACTTC.

The gene calls are TRBV28 and TRBJ2-7; D may be TRBD1 (5 bases). V gave up 3 bases and J gave up 2 bases, with 14 bases separating them. The CDR3 has 15 amino acids. Germline V gives CDR1 MDHEN, CDR2 SYDVKM. CDR3 nucleotide sequence: TGTGCCAGCAGTTTTGGCAGGGTCATCCCCTACGAGCAGTACTTC. This codes for CASSFGRVIPYEQYF.

This chain uses TRBV11-2 with TRBJ2-7, with D tentatively TRBD2 (5 bases). Germline V lookup: CDR1 SGHAT, CDR2 FQNNGV. CDR3 size: 16 residues. V was trimmed by 5 bases and J by 3 bases, leaving 20 bases between them. The CDR3 sequence is CASSTGSSGRYYEQYF. The CDR3 DNA reads as TGTGCCAGCAGCACGGGGAGTTCAGGAAGGTACTACGAGCAGTACTTC.

This clone was counted only a few times. This chain uses TRBV6-5 with TRBJ1-1, with no clear D. V lost 3 bases and J 1 base, leaving 6 bases between the germline ends. This CDR3 contains 13 residues. Germline V gene lookup returns CDR1 MNHEY and CDR2 SVGAGI. CDR3 nucleotide sequence: TGTGCCAGCAGTTATTTGGCGAACACTGAAGCTTTCTTT. Protein product: CASSYLANTEAFF.

This chain links TRBV7-6 with TRBJ2-5; 11 nucleotides match TRBD1. The ends lost 4 bases at V and 2 bases at J; junction bases unmatched: 15. CDR3 size: 19 residues. Germline V lookup: CDR1 SGHVS, CDR2 FNYEAQ. This CDR3 reads CASSYGTGGSSGVQETQYF. CDR3 sequence (DNA): TGTGCCAGCAGCTACGGGACAGGGGGGAGTTCGGGCGTTCAAGAGACCCAGTACTTC.

The gene calls are TRBV5-1 and TRBJ2-4; 9 bases are shared with TRBD2. Germline V gene sequence: CDR1 SGHRS, CDR2 YFSETQ. V shed 0 bases, J shed 7 bases, and the junction held 2 bases outside the gene matches. This CDR3 spans 14 amino acids. CDR3 loop: CASSLGTSVNIQYF. CDR3 DNA: TGCGCCAGCAGCTTGGGGACTAGCGTCAACATTCAGTACTTC.

This clone has just one count. This CDR3 reads CASSSKTGTGELFF. The CDR3, as DNA: TGTGCCAGCAGTTCAAAGACGGGCACCGGGGAGCTGTTTTTT. The chain joins TRBV2 to TRBJ2-2; D is unresolved. The V and J ends lost 5 bases and 4 bases respectively, with 11 bases between them. CDR3 length: 14 residues. Germline-derived CDR1 and CDR2 are SNHLY and FYNNEI.

The V call is TRBV7-6, the J call TRBJ2-1; TRBD2 agrees at 7 bases. This CDR3 is 15 amino acids long. Trimming cost V 4 bases and J 5 bases; bases outside gene matches: 8. Germline V gene lookup returns CDR1 SGHVS and CDR2 FNYEAQ. The CDR3 bases are TGTGCCAGCAGCTCTTCAGCGGGATACAACAATGAGCAGTTCTTC. Protein sequence: CASSSSAGYNNEQFF. Complete variable domain (other parts from reference TRBV7-6 and TRBJ2-1): GAGVSQSPRYKVTKRGQDVALRCDPISGHVSLYWYRQALGQGPEFLTYFNYEAQQDKSGLPNDRFSAERPEGSISTLTIQRTEQRDSAMYRCASSSSAGYNNEQFFGPGTRLTVL.

The rearrangement links TRBV6-6 to TRBJ1-5; 7 nucleotides align to TRBD1. Unmatched junction bases numbered 9, after V lost 4 bases and J lost 3 bases. The CDR3 loop spans 16 amino acids. Germline CDR1 and CDR2: MNHNY and SVGAGI (reference sequence). This CDR3 is CASSSPDRRNNQPQHF. CDR3 coding DNA: TGTGCCAGCAGTTCCCCGGACAGGAGGAACAATCAGCCCCAGCATTTT.

This chain uses TRBV30 with TRBJ1-3; D not resolved. The V end lost 1 base, the J end lost 0 bases, and 13 bases lay between the germline ends. The CDR3 is made up of 16 amino acids. The V gene's germline CDR1 is GTSNPN and CDR2 SVGIG (reference sequence). In DNA, the CDR3 is TGTGCCTGGAGTGGGTTGGCCCCCCTCTCTGGAAACACCATATATTTT. The encoded protein is CAWSGLAPLSGNTIYF.

This chain links TRBV2 with TRBJ2-7; 12 nucleotides align to TRBD2. Looked up from germline, CDR1 is SNHLY and CDR2 is FYNNEI. J was trimmed by 5 bases and V by 5 bases; bases with no gene match: 13. This CDR3 has 17 amino acids. CDR3 sequence: CASSSPSLAGGRHEQYF. Written as DNA, the CDR3 is TGTGCCAGCAGTTCACCTTCACTAGCGGGGGGACGGCACGAGCAGTACTTC.

The CDR3 sequence is CASSPREDIQYF. The CDR3 DNA reads TGTGCCAGCTCACCCCGGGAGGACATTCAGTACTTC. The rearrangement uses TRBV18 and TRBJ2-4; TRBD2 aligns across 7 bases. J lost 8 bases, V lost 3 bases, and 1 base had no gene match. This CDR3 comprises 12 residues. Germline V gives CDR1 KGHSH, CDR2 LQKENI.